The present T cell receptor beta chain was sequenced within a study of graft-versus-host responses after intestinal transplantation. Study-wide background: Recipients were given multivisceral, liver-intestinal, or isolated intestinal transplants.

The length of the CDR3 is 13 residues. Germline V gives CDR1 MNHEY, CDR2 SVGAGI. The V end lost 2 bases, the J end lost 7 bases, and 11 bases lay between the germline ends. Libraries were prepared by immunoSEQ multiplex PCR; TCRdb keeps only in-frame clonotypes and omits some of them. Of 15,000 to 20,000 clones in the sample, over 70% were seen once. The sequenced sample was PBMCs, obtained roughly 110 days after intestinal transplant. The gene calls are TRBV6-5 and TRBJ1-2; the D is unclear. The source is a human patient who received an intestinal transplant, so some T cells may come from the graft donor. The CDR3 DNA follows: TGTGCCAGCAGTTACAGTCCGGGGAGTGGCTACACCTTC. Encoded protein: CASSYSPGSGYTF.